The clone carrying this TCR beta chain counts as medium-sized (0.01 to 0.1%). What it binds is not known. These data belong to a study of type 1 regulatory T cells. About the study: T-allo10 is an in vitro-generated, Tr1-enriched CD4 T cell product specific for alloantigen.

MiXCR, applied by TCRdb to the reads, yields one record per CDR3 protein. The table lists 5,000 to 6,500 distinct CDR3 sequences, about 24% of them singletons. Overall study findings and caveats: Compared with non-type 1 regulatory T cells, type 1 regulatory T cells showed a more restricted TCR repertoire.

The CDR3 extends over 14 amino acids. Germline values: CDR1 KGHSH, CDR2 LQKENI. With V trimmed by 4 bases and J by 5 bases, 4 bases remained unmatched. Sample: cultured type 1 regulatory T (Tr1) cells, either the whole culture or a sorted fraction (not recorded which). This clonotype was sampled from a human donor in good health. The rearrangement links TRBV18 to TRBJ2-7; TRBD1 matches at 11 bases. CDR3 sequence (DNA): TGTGCCAGCTCACGGGACAGGGGGTTCGACGAGCAGTACTTC. Residues: CASSRDRGFDEQYF.